Each of the 22 T cell receptor beta chains below was sequenced from the same sample in a study of identical twins. TCRdb re-called the 5' RACE reads through MiXCR, storing one row per CDR3 protein. The table records about 220,000 distinct CDR3 sequences, around 6.9% of them present only once. These data were also reused for a study on yellow fever vaccine responses in identical twins.

Sample: memory (CD45RO+) T cells sorted from blood. Every receptor here comes from a woman younger than 35 in good health.

This clonotype came up a few times. CDR3 sequence: CASRNSYGYTF. The CDR3 DNA reads TGTGCCAGTAGGAACAGCTATGGCTACACCTTC. The chain combines TRBV19 with TRBJ1-2, with D unclear. The germline V gene has CDR1 LNHDA and CDR2 SQIVND (reference sequence). The ends were cut back, 6 bases at V and 4 bases at J, with 6 bases in the middle. CDR3 size: 11 residues.

This clonotype was observed at least ten times. The rearrangement uses TRBV7-9 and TRBJ2-2, with 10 bases that match TRBD2. V lost 4 bases, J lost 4 bases, and 3 bases stayed unmatched. Germline-derived CDR1 and CDR2 are SEHNR and FQNEAQ (reference sequence). This CDR3 has 15 residues. The CDR3 sequence is CASSYGTSVTGELFF. CDR3 DNA sequence: TGTGCCAGCAGCTACGGGACTAGCGTCACCGGGGAGCTGTTTTTT.

The chain combines TRBV7-3 with TRBJ2-5; the match to TRBD2 covers 8 bases. V lost 2 bases, J lost 5 bases, and 7 bases stayed unmatched. There are 15 residues in the CDR3. The V gene's germline CDR1 is SGHTA and CDR2 FQGTGA. This CDR3 is CASSLSGGLLETQYF. The CDR3 nucleotides read TGTGCCAGCAGCTTATCGGGGGGGCTCCTCGAGACCCAGTACTTC.

Many counts were recorded for this clonotype. The chain recombines TRBV12-3 or TRBV12-4 with TRBJ2-2, with D maybe TRBD1 (5 bases). V shed 3 bases and J shed 7 bases, with 9 bases lying between them. The CDR3 covers 13 residues. The DNA for the CDR3 is TGTGCCAGCAGTTTGCGGCAGGGCGGGGAGCTGTTTTTT. This encodes CASSLRQGGELFF.

This clonotype appeared a few times. This may be a read error: a much more frequent sequence differs by one nucleotide. This sequence joins TRBV6-4 and TRBJ2-2; no clear D. There are 13 residues in the CDR3. V lost 0 bases to trimming and J lost 6 bases, with 5 bases between them. The germline V gene has CDR1 MRHNA and CDR2 SNTAGT. CDR3 sequence reads: CASSDSDAGELFF. CDR3 nucleotide sequence: TGTGCCAGCAGTGACTCGGACGCCGGGGAGCTGTTTTTT.

Many counts were recorded for this clonotype. The V call is TRBV12-3 or TRBV12-4, the J call TRBJ2-3; perhaps TRBD1 as D (6 bases). Trimming took off 7 bases at V and 5 bases at J, with 13 bases between the two ends. The CDR3 runs 13 residues. This chain's CDR3 is CASKNRDGDTQYF. CDR3 DNA sequence: TGTGCCAGCAAAAACAGGGACGGAGATACGCAGTATTTT.

This clonotype was picked up many times. The chain couples TRBV7-2 to TRBJ2-2; TRBD2 might be the D (5 bases). This CDR3 is 12 amino acids long. Trimming left V 4 bases short and J 8 bases short, with 8 bases between. Germline V gene lookup returns CDR1 SGHTA and CDR2 FQGNSA. In nucleotides, the CDR3 is TGTGCCAGCAGCTCTACTAGAGGGGAGCTGTTTTTT. Protein sequence: CASSSTRGELFF.

The sample holds a few counts of this clonotype. The gene calls are TRBV5-1 and TRBJ1-4, with D possibly TRBD1 on 6 matching bases. Trimming left V 3 bases short and J 4 bases short, with 10 bases between. This CDR3 is built from 14 residues. CDR1 is SGHRS and CDR2 is YFSETQ in the germline V gene. The CDR3, as DNA: TGCGCCAGCAGCTCGGGGGGCTTTAATGAAAAACTGTTTTTT. This translates into CASSSGGFNEKLFF.

The table lists this clonotype with many counts. The chain employs TRBV5-6 and TRBJ2-4; the D call may be TRBD1 or TRBD2 (6 bases each). V was clipped by 4 bases and J by 4 bases, with 18 bases between them. The CDR3 has 16 residues. Germline CDR1 and CDR2: SGHDT and YYEEEE. CDR3 sequence reads: CASSGGGLVSKNIQYF. The DNA for the CDR3 is TGTGCCAGCAGCGGAGGGGGGCTGGTCTCGAAAAACATTCAGTACTTC.

The chain employs TRBV5-1 and TRBJ1-2; no firm D call. There are 15 residues in the CDR3. Between the trimmed V and J ends, which lost 0 bases and 4 bases, there was a span of 13 bases. The V gene's germline CDR1 is SGHRS and CDR2 YFSETQ. The CDR3 loop is CASSLEAGSGYGYTF. CDR3 in DNA: TGCGCCAGCAGCTTGGAGGCGGGGTCGGGCTATGGCTACACCTTC.

This clonotype appeared a few times. V is TRBV2 and J is TRBJ2-3; D might be TRBD1 (5 bases). Trimming stripped 3 bases from V and 2 bases from J, with 15 bases between. CDR3 length equals 16 residues. Germline-derived CDR1 and CDR2 are SNHLY and FYNNEI. CDR3 region: CASSEGLQLYTDTQYF. DNA of the CDR3: TGTGCCAGCAGTGAGGGGCTCCAACTATACACAGATACGCAGTATTTT.

A few counts support this clonotype. A junction end diverges from the germline sequence, so it may reflect a read error. This chain uses TRBV20-1 with TRBJ2-1; 12 bases match TRBD2. This CDR3 has 20 amino acids. Germline V gives CDR1 DFQATT, CDR2 SNEGSKA (reference sequence). CDR3 region: CSARSVLAGGPTQSYNEQFF. In nucleotides, the CDR3 is TGCAGTGCTCGATCTGTGCTAGCGGGGGGGCCAACCCAATCCTACAATGAGCAGTTCTTT.

This clonotype showed up just a few times. This chain links TRBV28 with TRBJ2-1, with 9 bases aligning to TRBD2. The CDR3 consists of 13 residues. Germline CDR1 and CDR2: MDHEN and SYDVKM. Trimming took 8 bases from V and 4 from J; bases not matched to a gene: 3. This CDR3 is CASRGGGYNEQFF. DNA for the CDR3: TGTGCCAGCCGCGGGGGGGGTTACAATGAGCAGTTCTTC.

In DNA form, the CDR3 reads TGTGCCAGCAAGGTCCAGCTAAGCACAGATACGCAGTATTTT. It yields the protein CASKVQLSTDTQYF. This chain links TRBV27 with TRBJ2-3, with unresolved D. The CDR3 has 14 amino acids. The ends were cut back, 7 bases at V and 0 bases at J, with 11 bases in the middle. The germline V gene encodes CDR1 MNHEY and CDR2 SMNVEV (reference sequence).

Here the CDR3 reads CSVLQGKSGANVLTF. The CDR3 DNA follows: TGCAGCGTTTTGCAGGGTAAATCTGGGGCCAACGTCCTGACTTTC. The chain links TRBV29-1 to TRBJ2-6, with D possibly being TRBD1 (5 bases). V lost 5 bases to trimming and J lost 1 base, with 12 bases between them. CDR1 and CDR2 (germline): SQVTM, ANQGSEA. The CDR3 runs to 15 residues.

V is TRBV9 and J is TRBJ2-1, with 11 bases identical to TRBD2. The trim removed 0 bases at V and 7 bases at J, leaving 6 bases unmatched. Germline CDR1 reads SGDLS; CDR2 reads YYNGEE. This CDR3 spans 16 amino acids. CDR3 sequence (DNA): TGTGCCAGCAGCGTAGGGGGACTAGCGGTCAGGAATGAGCAGTTCTTC. It is translated as CASSVGGLAVRNEQFF.

This clonotype was seen ten or more times. The gene calls are TRBV7-2 and TRBJ1-3; the match to TRBD1 covers 7 bases. The CDR3 consists of 16 residues. Losses at the gene ends were 5 bases for V and 1 base for J; bases not matched to a gene: 8. The V gene's germline CDR1 is SGHTA and CDR2 FQGNSA. The CDR3 spells CASSLRRTGSGNTIYF. The CDR3 DNA reads TGTGCCAGCAGCCTTCGACGGACAGGTTCTGGAAACACCATATATTTT. Using reference TRBV7-2 and TRBJ1-3 for the parts outside the CDR3, the full variable domain is GAGVSQSPSNKVTEKGKDVELRCDPISGHTALYWYRQSLGQGLEFLIYFQGNSAPDKSGLPSDRFSAERTGGSVSTLTIQRTQQEDSAVYLCASSLRRTGSGNTIYFGEGSWLTVV.

The rearrangement uses TRBV29-1 and TRBJ2-3, with no clear D. The V end was cut by 6 bases, the J end by 4 bases, with 8 bases between. The CDR3 covers 11 residues. From germline, CDR1 is SQVTM and CDR2 ANQGSEA. The DNA of the CDR3 is TGCAGCGTCCGCATCTCAGATACGCAGTATTTT. It codes for CSVRISDTQYF.

Many counts were recorded for this clonotype. The genes are TRBV20-1 and TRBJ2-7; 10 bases agree with TRBD2. Germline values: CDR1 DFQATT, CDR2 SNEGSKA (reference sequence). V lost 5 bases to trimming and J lost 3 bases; unmatched junction nucleotides: 10. The CDR3 has 15 residues. This CDR3 reads CSAPMISSGGYEQYF. CDR3 nucleotide sequence: TGCAGTGCTCCAATGATCTCTAGCGGGGGCTACGAGCAGTACTTC.

The V call is TRBV2, the J call TRBJ2-1; 7 nucleotides agree with TRBD1. Germline V gene lookup returns CDR1 SNHLY and CDR2 FYNNEI. CDR3 length: 15 residues. CDR3: CAISQGCAIINEQFF. The CDR3 DNA is TGTGCAATCTCACAGGGGTGTGCAATAATCAATGAGCAGTTCTTC. The full variable domain, with the rest looked up from reference TRBV2 and TRBJ2-1, is EPEVTQTPSHQVTQMGQEVILRCVPISNHLYFYWYRQILGQKVEFLVSFYNNEISEKSEIFDDQFSVERPDGSNFTLKIRSTKLEDSAMYFCAISQGCAIINEQFFGPGTRLTVL.

The rearrangement uses TRBV29-1 and TRBJ2-3; D is ambiguous. Trimming removed 7 bases from V and 0 bases from J, with 11 bases in between. This CDR3 is built from 13 residues. Germline CDR1 and CDR2: SQVTM and ANQGSEA. CDR3 residues: CSAQPSSTDTQYF. Here the CDR3 DNA reads TGCAGCGCCCAACCCTCTAGCACAGATACGCAGTATTTT.

This clonotype was counted ten times or more. The chain uses TRBV5-1 and TRBJ2-1; 7 positions agree with TRBD2. J was trimmed by 1 base and V by 6 bases; bases with no gene match: 13. This CDR3 has 17 residues. The V gene's germline CDR1 is SGHRS and CDR2 YFSETQ. CDR3: CASTFWGAGLSYNEQFF. CDR3 nucleotide sequence: TGCGCCAGCACCTTTTGGGGAGCGGGGCTATCCTACAATGAGCAGTTCTTC.